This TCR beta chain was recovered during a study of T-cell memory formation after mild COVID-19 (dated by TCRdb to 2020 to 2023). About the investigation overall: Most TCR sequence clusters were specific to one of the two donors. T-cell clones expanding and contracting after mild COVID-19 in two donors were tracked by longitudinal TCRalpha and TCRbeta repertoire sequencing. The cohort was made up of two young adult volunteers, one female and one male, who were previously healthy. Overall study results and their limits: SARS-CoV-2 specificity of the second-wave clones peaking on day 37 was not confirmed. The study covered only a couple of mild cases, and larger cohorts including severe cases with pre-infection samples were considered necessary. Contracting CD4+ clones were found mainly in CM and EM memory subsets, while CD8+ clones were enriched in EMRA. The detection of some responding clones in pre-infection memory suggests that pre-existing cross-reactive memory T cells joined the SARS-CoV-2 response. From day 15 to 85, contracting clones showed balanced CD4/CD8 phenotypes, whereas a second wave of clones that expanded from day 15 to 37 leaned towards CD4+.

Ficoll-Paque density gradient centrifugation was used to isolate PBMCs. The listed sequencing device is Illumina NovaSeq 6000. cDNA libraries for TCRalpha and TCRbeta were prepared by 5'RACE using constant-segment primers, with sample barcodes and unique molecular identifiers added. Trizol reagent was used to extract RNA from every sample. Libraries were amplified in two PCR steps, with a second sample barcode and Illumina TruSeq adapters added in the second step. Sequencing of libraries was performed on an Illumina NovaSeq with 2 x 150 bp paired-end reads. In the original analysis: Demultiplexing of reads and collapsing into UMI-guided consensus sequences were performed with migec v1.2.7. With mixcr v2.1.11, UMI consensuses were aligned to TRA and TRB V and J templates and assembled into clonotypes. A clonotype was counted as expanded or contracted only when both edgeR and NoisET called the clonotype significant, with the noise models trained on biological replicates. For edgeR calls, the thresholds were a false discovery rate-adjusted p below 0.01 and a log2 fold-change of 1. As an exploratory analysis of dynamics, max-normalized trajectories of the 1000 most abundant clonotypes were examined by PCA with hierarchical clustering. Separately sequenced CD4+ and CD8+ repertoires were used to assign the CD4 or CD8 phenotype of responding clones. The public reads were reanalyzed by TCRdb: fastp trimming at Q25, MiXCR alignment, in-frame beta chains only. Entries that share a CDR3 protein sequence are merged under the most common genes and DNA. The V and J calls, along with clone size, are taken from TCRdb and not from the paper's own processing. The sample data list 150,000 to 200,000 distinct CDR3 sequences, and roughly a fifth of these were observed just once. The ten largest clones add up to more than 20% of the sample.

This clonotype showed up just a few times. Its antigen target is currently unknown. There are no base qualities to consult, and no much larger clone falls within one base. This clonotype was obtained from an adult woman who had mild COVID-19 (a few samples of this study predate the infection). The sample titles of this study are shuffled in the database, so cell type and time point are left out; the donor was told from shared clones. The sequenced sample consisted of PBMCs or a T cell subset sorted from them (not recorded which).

The nucleotide sequence is TGCGCCAGCAGCTTCCCAGGGAACCCCTACGAGCAGTACTTC. Translated, it reads CASSFPGNPYEQYF. The rearrangement joined TRBV5-1 to TRBJ2-7; TRBD1 is possibly the D segment (5 matching bases). Per the germline V gene, SGHRS is the CDR1 and YFSETQ is the CDR2. From the cysteine up to the phenylalanine, the CDR3 has a length of 14 residues. Here the CDR3 DNA is all that survives: 42 bases in frame from base 1. V is shortened by 2 bases, J by 2 bases, and the region joining them spans 11 bases.